This is a list of T cell receptor beta chains from one sample in a study of identical twins. TCRdb itself ran the 5' RACE reads through MiXCR, one entry per CDR3 protein. The repertoire holds about 900,000 distinct CDR3 sequences, over 9% seen once, with about 1.6% in the top ten. This sample also appeared in a second study, on yellow fever vaccine responses in identical twins.

Sequenced sample: PBMCs. The receptors shown here come from a woman between 18 and 29 years old in good health. Each CDR3 is given with its conserved first and last residue. Each record gives: clone size, J gene, CDR3 length, V gene, D gene, CDR3 protein, CDR3 DNA. D genes are given only for firm matches. Clone size is not always given. Where it is, it says once, few, many or a class for expanded clones.

>-|TRBJ2-5|16|TRBV11-2|-
CASSLVPRGAEETQYF
TGTGCCAGCAGCTTAGTACCGAGGGGGGCAGAAGAGACCCAGTACTTC
>few|TRBJ1-2|12|TRBV2|-
CASSDGLSGYTF
TGTGCCAGCAGTGACGGGTTAAGTGGCTACACCTTC
>few|TRBJ2-2|18|TRBV24-1|-
CATSDLQTGTPNTGELFF
TGTGCCACCAGTGATTTGCAAACAGGGACCCCGAACACCGGGGAGCTGTTTTTT
>-|TRBJ1-1|13|TRBV4-1|-
CASSQIGRDEAFF
TGCGCCAGCAGCCAAATCGGTCGCGATGAAGCTTTCTTT
>-|TRBJ1-4|15|TRBV9|TRBD1
CASSAGGQGYEKLFF
TGTGCCAGCAGCGCCGGGGGACAGGGGTACGAAAAACTGTTTTTT
>-|TRBJ2-1|15|TRBV7-9|-
CASSLALRIHNEQFF
TGTGCCAGCAGCTTAGCGCTTAGGATTCACAATGAGCAGTTCTTC
>few|TRBJ2-7|15|TRBV3-1|-
CASSQGDNWGDEQYF
TGTGCCAGCAGCCAAGGGGATAACTGGGGCGACGAGCAGTACTTC
>-|TRBJ2-1|14|TRBV3-1|-
CASSPLLSSNEQFF
TGTGCCAGCAGCCCCCTCCTATCATCCAATGAGCAGTTCTTC
>-|TRBJ2-2|17|TRBV5-5|-
CASSMTGGPANTGELFF
TGTGCCAGCAGCATGACAGGCGGACCCGCGAACACCGGGGAGCTGTTTTTT
>-|TRBJ1-2|13|TRBV12-3/TRBV12-4|-
CASSFGQPYGYTF
TGTGCCAGCAGTTTCGGACAGCCCTATGGCTACACCTTC
>-|TRBJ1-1|14|TRBV6-5|-
CASSYAEGRTEAFF
TGTGCCAGCAGTTACGCCGAGGGAAGGACTGAAGCTTTCTTT
>few|TRBJ1-6|14|TRBV6-1|TRBD1
CASRQRTGYSPLHF
TGTGCCAGCAGACAAAGGACAGGGTATTCACCCCTCCACTTT
>-|TRBJ2-7|15|TRBV28|-
CASSLAGAGTYEQYF
TGTGCCAGCAGCTTAGCTGGGGCCGGAACCTACGAGCAGTACTTC
>few|TRBJ2-7|13|TRBV12-3/TRBV12-4|-
CASSLKQVGEQYF
TGTGCCAGCAGTTTAAAACAGGTGGGCGAGCAGTACTTC
>few|TRBJ1-1|15|TRBV4-1|-
CASSQDWAGITEAFF
TGCGCCAGCAGCCAAGACTGGGCAGGGATCACTGAAGCTTTCTTT
>-|TRBJ1-1|14|TRBV7-6|TRBD1
CASSLEGAATEAFF
TGTGCCAGCAGCTTAGAGGGGGCAGCCACTGAAGCTTTCTTT
>-|TRBJ2-2|15|TRBV20-1|TRBD2
CSARVTGGNTGELFF
TGCAGTGCTAGAGTGACGGGAGGGAACACCGGGGAGCTGTTTTTT
>few|TRBJ1-1|13|TRBV24-1|-
CATRTGMSTEAFF
TGTGCCACCCGTACAGGGATGAGCACTGAAGCTTTCTTT